Detailed here is one TCR beta chain. As yet, its antigen is unknown. The data were obtained in a study of regulatory T cells in long-lasting Graves disease. Across the study: Patients with persistent Graves' disease had over 5 years of antithyroid drugs and persistent TSH receptor antibodies.

Germline V gives CDR1 SEHNR, CDR2 FQNEAQ (reference sequence). This CDR3 has 15 residues. The trim removed 3 bases at V and 5 bases at J, leaving 9 bases unmatched. Time point given: persistent/refractory GD, antithyroid drugs over 5 years with positive TRAb. Extracted RNA from PBMCs served as the source of the TCR library. Researchers made TCR beta libraries by using iRepertoire HTBI primers and running Arm-PCR on CDR3 regions. MiXCR was run by TCRdb on the multiplex PCR reads, yielding one entry per CDR3 protein. The sample has about 290,000 distinct CDR3 sequences, 22% seen once. Whole-study findings and limits: TCR diversity was lower in persistent Graves' patients than in newly diagnosed ones. Accuracy may have suffered from the small sample size. It was in persistent disease that TRBV28, TRBJ1-2 and TRBJ2-5 were favored.

The rearrangement uses TRBV7-9 and TRBJ2-5; 7 bases match TRBD1. This specimen consisted of peripheral blood mononuclear cells (PBMCs), obtained when the disease was refractory, from a patient treated with antithyroid drugs. The clonotype originates from a female donor with Graves disease. In nucleotides, the CDR3 is TGTGCCAGCAGCTTTAGTACAGGGGATACGGAGACCCAGTACTTC. Translating it yields CASSFSTGDTETQYF.